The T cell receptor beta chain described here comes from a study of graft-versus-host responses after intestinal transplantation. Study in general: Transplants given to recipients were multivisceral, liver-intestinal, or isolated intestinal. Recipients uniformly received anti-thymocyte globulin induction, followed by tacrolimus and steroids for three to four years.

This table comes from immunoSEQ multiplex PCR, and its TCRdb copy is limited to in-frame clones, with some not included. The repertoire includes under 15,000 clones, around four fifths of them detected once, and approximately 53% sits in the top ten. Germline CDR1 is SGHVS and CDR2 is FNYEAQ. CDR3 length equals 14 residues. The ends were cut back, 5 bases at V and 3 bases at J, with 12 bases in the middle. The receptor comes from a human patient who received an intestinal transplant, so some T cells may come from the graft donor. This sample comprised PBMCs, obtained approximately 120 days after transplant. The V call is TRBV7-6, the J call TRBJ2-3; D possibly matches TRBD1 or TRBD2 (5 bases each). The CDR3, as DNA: TGTGCCAGCAGCCCCCTAGAGGGGACAGATACGCAGTATTTT. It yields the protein CASSPLEGTDTQYF.